The 13 T cell receptor beta chains below come from one sample, sequenced in a study of response to subunit inactivated influenza vaccine. TCRdb redid the calling of the RT-PCR reads with MiXCR, one entry per CDR3 protein. The repertoire holds under 750,000 distinct CDR3 sequences, 10% to 15% seen once, with 10% in the top ten. This material consisted of PBMCs from blood, taken on the day of vaccination. The receptor source for this set is a man aged 50 to 60 who received an inactivated influenza vaccine.

This clonotype was seen only a few times. This chain joins TRBV18 and TRBJ2-5, with TRBD2 identical over 7 bases. From germline, CDR1 is KGHSH and CDR2 LQKENI. The CDR3 consists of 13 residues. After removal of 3 bases from V and 5 bases from J, the junction contained 3 bases not matched to a gene. In DNA, the CDR3 is TGTGCCAGCTCACCGCGGGAGCAGGAGACCCAGTACTTC. This gives the protein CASSPREQETQYF.

This clonotype was counted only a few times. This chain connects TRBV29-1 to TRBJ2-4, with D maybe TRBD1 (5 bases). Germline CDR1 SQVTM, CDR2 ANQGSEA. V was clipped by 7 bases and J by 7 bases, with 14 bases between them. The CDR3 contains 12 residues. The CDR3 DNA follows: TGCAGCGCTTTGGGTGCAGGGAACATTCAGTACTTC. It yields the protein CSALGAGNIQYF.

In its sample, this clonotype was seen many times. The rearrangement uses TRBV6-5 and TRBJ2-3; no clear D. Germline V gives CDR1 MNHEY, CDR2 SVGAGI. V lost 0 bases to trimming and J lost 4 bases, with 5 bases between them. The CDR3 spans 13 residues. The CDR3 sequence: CASSYSYADTQYF. The CDR3 nucleotides read TGTGCCAGCAGTTACTCCTATGCAGATACGCAGTATTTT.

In its sample, this clonotype was seen many times. V and J are TRBV15 and TRBJ2-2; D is possibly TRBD1 (5 bases). The CDR3 covers 16 residues. The germline V gene has CDR1 LNHNV and CDR2 YYDKDF (reference sequence). V lost 5 bases and J 2 bases, leaving 15 bases between the germline ends. This CDR3 reads CATSAQRGRNTGELFF. CDR3 in DNA: TGTGCCACCAGCGCACAAAGGGGCAGAAACACCGGGGAGCTGTTTTTT. The variable domain in full, with the rest retrieved from reference TRBV15 and TRBJ2-2, is DAMVIQNPRYQVTQFGKPVTLSCSQTLNHNVMYWYQQKSSQAPKLLFHYYDKDFNNEADTPDNFQSRRPNTSFCFLDIRSPGLGDTAMYLCATSAQRGRNTGELFFGEGSRLTVL.

This clonotype has more than one count but fewer than ten. The chain is built from TRBV5-1 and TRBJ2-1; no clear D. CDR3 size: 14 residues. Looked up from germline, CDR1 is SGHRS and CDR2 is YFSETQ. The CDR3 region is CGTRAESSYNEQFF. The CDR3 nucleotides read TGCGGCACGCGCGCTGAGAGCTCCTACAATGAGCAGTTCTTC. Supplemented by reference TRBV5-1 and TRBJ2-1, the full variable domain reads KAGVTQTPRYLIKTRGQQVTLSCSPISGHRSVSWYQQTPGQGLQFLFEYFSETQRNKGNFPGRFSGRQFSNSRSEMNVSTLELGDSALYLCGTRAESSYNEQFFGPGTRLTVL.

The rearrangement uses TRBV6-5 and TRBJ1-6; D gene unclear. This CDR3 is built from 14 residues. Germline V gene data show CDR1 as MNHEY and CDR2 as SVGAGI. V shed 4 bases and J shed 4 bases, with 8 bases lying between them. The CDR3 coding sequence is TGTGCCAGCAGTTCCCAACCTTATAATTCACCCCTCCACTTT. Translated: CASSSQPYNSPLHF.

The rearrangement joins TRBV5-6 to TRBJ2-1; 7 bases match TRBD2. From germline, CDR1 is SGHDT and CDR2 YYEEEE. This CDR3 is 16 amino acids long. V dropped 4 bases and J dropped 0; count of bases not matched to a gene: 7. The CDR3 DNA follows: TGTGCCAGCAGCCGAGGGCGGACTAGCTCCTACAATGAGCAGTTCTTC. Translation: CASSRGRTSSYNEQFF.

This clonotype was picked up many times. The rearrangement joins TRBV3-1 to TRBJ2-7; 7 bases line up with TRBD1. Trimming took 1 base from V and 9 from J; bases not matched to a gene: 6. Germline-derived CDR1 and CDR2 are LGHDT and YNNKEL (reference sequence). The CDR3 is made up of 13 amino acids. CDR3 bases: TGTGCCAGCAGCCAAGTGGGACAGCCCAGGCAGTACTTC. As protein: CASSQVGQPRQYF.

The V call is TRBV29-1, the J call TRBJ1-5, with 7 nucleotides matching TRBD1. The germline CDR1 and CDR2 sequences are SQVTM and ANQGSEA. The CDR3 loop spans 14 amino acids. With V trimmed by 6 bases and J by 6 bases, 11 bases remained unmatched. Here the CDR3 DNA reads TGCAGCGTCGCTCACACAGGGGTTGGTCAGCCCCAGCATTTT. It translates to CSVAHTGVGQPQHF.

This clonotype was recorded many times. The chain employs TRBV5-1 and TRBJ2-5; TRBD1 or TRBD2 may be the D gene (7 bases each). Per germline, CDR1 SGHRS and CDR2 YFSETQ. The V end lost 4 bases, the J end lost 2 bases, and 12 bases lay between the germline ends. The CDR3 runs 14 residues. CDR3 residues: CASSIQGGQETQYF. CDR3 bases: TGCGCCAGCAGCATCCAGGGGGGGCAAGAGACCCAGTACTTC.

This clonotype was counted a few times. The chain is built from TRBV27 and TRBJ2-7; D unresolved. Germline lookup yields CDR1 MNHEY and CDR2 SMNVEV (reference sequence). This CDR3 spans 14 amino acids. The V gene lost 6 bases and the J gene lost 1 base, with 13 bases spanning the gap. The CDR3 nucleotides are TGTGCCAGCAGGGGTCTAACGACGTCCTACGAGCAGTACTTC. Encoded protein: CASRGLTTSYEQYF.

This clonotype was seen ten or more times. This chain links TRBV20-1 with TRBJ1-3; D gene uncertain. Germline CDR1 reads DFQATT; CDR2 reads SNEGSKA (reference sequence). The CDR3 contains 13 residues. V was clipped by 0 bases and J by 0 bases, with 3 bases between them. CDR3: CSARDSSGNTIYF. CDR3 nucleotide sequence: TGCAGTGCTAGAGACAGCTCTGGAAACACCATATATTTT.

Ten or more counts support this clonotype. The rearrangement joins TRBV11-2 to TRBJ2-7; 7 bases align to TRBD1. Germline lookup yields CDR1 SGHAT and CDR2 FQNNGV. V shed 2 bases and J 2 bases; nucleotides not matched to a gene: 6. The CDR3 sequence is 15 residues long. Here the CDR3 DNA reads TGTGCCAGCAGCTTAAGCGACAGGGTAACCTACGAGCAGTACTTC. Translation: CASSLSDRVTYEQYF.